A single sample gave rise to the 29 T cell receptor beta chains below, sequenced in a study of T-cell memory formation after mild COVID-19 (dated by TCRdb to the early 2020s). The library was built by means of 5' RACE. The instrument given in TCRdb is Illumina NovaSeq 6000. TCRdb reran the public reads through fastp at Q25 and MiXCR, keeping productive beta chains. Every entry covers one CDR3 protein and lists the most common genes and DNA from its rows. Within this sample are roughly 400,000 distinct CDR3 sequences, with 18% of them counted one time only. The leading ten clones occupy around a fifth of the sample. The sequencing input was PBMCs or a T cell subset sorted from them (not recorded which). These receptor sequences come from a man in his late teens or twenties who had mild COVID-19 (a few samples of this study predate the infection). The sample titles of this study are shuffled in the database, so cell type and time point are left out; the donor was told from shared clones.

V usage is TRBV4-2 and J usage is TRBJ1-5; a weak D match, TRBD1 (5 bases). Trimming shortened V by 0 bases and J by 4 bases, and 13 bases separated the two germline ends. Germline assignment: CDR1 LGHNA and CDR2 YNFKEQ. The CDR3 consists of 16 residues. The CDR3 nucleotides are TGTGCCAGCAGCCAAGACTTCGGGGGGAGGAATCAGCCCCAGCATTTT. It yields the protein CASSQDFGGRNQPQHF.

The chain combines TRBV6-2 or TRBV6-3 with TRBJ2-5; no clear D. There are 18 residues in the CDR3. Trimming pared 4 bases from V and 2 bases from J, leaving 23 bases between. CDR1 MNHEY and CDR2 SVGEGT come from the germline V gene. This chain's CDR3 is CASSFTFDNLAVQETQYF. The CDR3 DNA reads as TGTGCCAGCAGTTTCACCTTCGATAACTTAGCAGTTCAAGAGACCCAGTACTTC.

This clonotype was seen a few times. This chain connects TRBV7-2 to TRBJ2-5; D may be TRBD1 (5 bases). Trimming took off 5 bases at V and 2 bases at J, with 12 bases between the two ends. The CDR3 covers 14 residues. Per germline, CDR1 SGHTA and CDR2 FQGNSA. The CDR3: CASSPGSTQETQYF. The CDR3 DNA sequence: TGTGCCAGCAGCCCAGGGTCCACACAAGAGACCCAGTACTTC.

This clonotype was recorded many times. The chain employs TRBV5-1 and TRBJ2-7, with D perhaps matching TRBD2 (6 bases). Germline V gives CDR1 SGHRS, CDR2 YFSETQ. The CDR3 has 15 amino acids. The V and J ends lost 1 base and 3 bases respectively, with 14 bases between them. The CDR3 nucleotides are TGCGCCAGCAGCTTGTACTCCTTAGCGGTCTACGAGCAGTACTTC. It translates to CASSLYSLAVYEQYF. Drawing the rest from reference TRBV5-1 and TRBJ2-7, the complete variable domain is KAGVTQTPRYLIKTRGQQVTLSCSPISGHRSVSWYQQTPGQGLQFLFEYFSETQRNKGNFPGRFSGRQFSNSRSEMNVSTLELGDSALYLCASSLYSLAVYEQYFGPGTRLTVT.

The J gene is TRBJ1-1, the V gene TRBV12-3 or TRBV12-4; 7 positions agree with TRBD1. After removal of 3 bases from V and 7 bases from J, the junction contained 5 bases not matched to a gene. This CDR3 has 13 amino acids. The CDR3 spells CASSLQGGVEAFF. CDR3 coding DNA: TGTGCCAGCAGTTTGCAGGGGGGAGTTGAAGCTTTCTTT.

Of note for this clonotype: Relative to the germline gene, one junction end is altered; a read error may explain this. The chain is built from TRBV3-1 and TRBJ1-2, with 7 bases matching TRBD1. The germline gives CDR1 LGHDT, CDR2 YNNKEL (reference sequence). The CDR3 totals 14 residues. This CDR3 reads CATSQEGQFYGYTF. The CDR3 DNA is TGTGCCACCAGCCAAGAGGGACAGTTCTATGGCTACACCTTC.

This clonotype was observed a handful of times. The gene calls are TRBV20-1 and TRBJ2-6; TRBD1 might be the D (6 bases). Germline CDR1 is DFQATT and CDR2 is SNEGSKA (reference sequence). This CDR3 spans 15 amino acids. Trimming removed 3 bases from V and 4 bases from J, with 13 bases in between. Here the CDR3 reads CSARPRDTGANVLTF. Written as DNA, the CDR3 is TGCAGTGCTAGGCCCAGGGACACCGGGGCCAACGTCCTGACTTTC.

This clonotype was seen at least ten times. This chain uses TRBV15 with TRBJ2-7; 9 bases are shared with TRBD2. There are 15 residues in the CDR3. Germline V gene data show CDR1 as LNHNV and CDR2 as YYDKDF (reference sequence). V shed 1 base, J shed 2 bases, and the junction held 3 bases outside the gene matches. The CDR3 sequence is CATSRGSGGTYEQYF. CDR3 DNA sequence: TGTGCCACCAGCAGAGGTAGCGGGGGAACCTACGAGCAGTACTTC.

This clonotype has just a few counts. The V and J genes are TRBV21-1 and TRBJ2-7; TRBD1 is the table's D call and was not checked against the DNA. TRBV21-1 has pseudogene status. CDR3 length: 13 residues. CDR3 bases: TGTGCCAGCAGCAACCGGGACAGTTCCGAGCAGTACTTC. Encoded protein: CASSNRDSSEQYF.

The rearrangement uses TRBV28 and TRBJ2-7; 8 bases line up with TRBD2. The CDR3 is made up of 14 amino acids. CDR1 is MDHEN, CDR2 SYDVKM, per germline. CDR3: CAISGGTSSYEQYV. CDR3 sequence (DNA): TGTGCCATCAGTGGGGGGACTAGCTCCTACGAGCAGTACGTC.

The chain combines TRBV25-1 with TRBJ1-1; 7 nucleotides line up with TRBD1. The CDR3 loop spans 12 amino acids. J was trimmed by 4 bases and V by 8 bases; bases with no gene match: 4. Germline V gene lookup returns CDR1 MGHDK and CDR2 SYGVNS. The CDR3 loop reads CASGDRATEAFF. CDR3 sequence (DNA): TGTGCCAGCGGCGACAGGGCCACTGAAGCTTTCTTT.

This clonotype came up a few times. The chain is built from TRBV12-3 or TRBV12-4 and TRBJ2-7; D unresolved. The CDR3 is 12 amino acids. V lost 1 base and J lost 5, with 6 bases in between. CDR3 coding DNA: TGTGCCAGCAGTTTAGGGCGAAACGAGCAGTACTTC. Amino acids: CASSLGRNEQYF.

This clonotype was recorded a few times. The chain has TRBV4-3 and TRBJ1-4, with TRBD1 as a possible D gene (6 bases). V lost 4 bases to trimming and J lost 10 bases, with 25 bases between them. Germline loops: CDR1 LGHNA, CDR2 YSLEER. The CDR3 extends over 17 amino acids. The CDR3 region is CASSLGPSGAGDGKLFF. Here the CDR3 DNA reads TGCGCCAGCAGCCTCGGCCCTTCGGGGGCCGGGGACGGAAAACTGTTTTTT.

In this sample, this clonotype turned up many times. The rearrangement links TRBV12-3 or TRBV12-4 to TRBJ2-3; D may be TRBD1 or TRBD2 (5 bases each). The germline V and J ends were trimmed by 1 base and 4 bases, with 9 bases remaining between them. The CDR3 has 14 residues. The chain's CDR3 is CASSLGLGADTQYF. CDR3 DNA sequence: TGTGCCAGCAGTTTAGGGTTGGGGGCAGATACGCAGTATTTT.

The gene calls are TRBV20-1 and TRBJ1-4; a possible D gene is TRBD1 (6 bases). Germline values: CDR1 DFQATT, CDR2 SNEGSKA (reference sequence). The CDR3 loop spans 14 amino acids. Trimming pared 0 bases from V and 8 bases from J, leaving 13 bases between. The CDR3 region has the DNA TGCAGTGCTAGAGATACAGGGAGGGGAGAAAAACTGTTTTTT. This sequence encodes CSARDTGRGEKLFF.

The V and J genes are TRBV6-1 and TRBJ2-2, with D perhaps assigned TRBD1 or TRBD2 (5 bases each). The CDR3 covers 16 residues. The V end lost 5 bases, the J end lost 6 bases, and 19 bases lay between the germline ends. Germline-derived CDR1 and CDR2 are MNHNS and SASEGT. CDR3 sequence reads: CASSQGTGKGAGELFF. CDR3 DNA: TGTGCCAGCAGTCAAGGGACGGGGAAAGGCGCCGGGGAGCTGTTTTTT.

Worth noting for this clonotype: One end of the junction varies from germline; a read error may be responsible. The rearrangement links TRBV7-2 to TRBJ1-1; D call uncertain. The CDR3 is 16 residues long. Per germline, CDR1 SGHTA and CDR2 FQGNSA. The CDR3 region is CASSLVAGLGYTETFF. The DNA for the CDR3 is TGTGCCAGCAGCTTAGTGGCAGGATTGGGCTACACTGAAACTTTCTTT.

V is TRBV11-2 and J is TRBJ2-7, with no clear D. The CDR3 is 14 amino acids. Germline V gene sequence: CDR1 SGHAT, CDR2 FQNNGV. V lost 3 bases and J 2 bases, leaving 11 bases between the germline ends. CDR3 sequence reads: CASSFILATYEQYF. CDR3 DNA: TGTGCCAGCAGCTTCATCTTAGCCACCTACGAGCAGTACTTC.

The sample holds a few counts of this clonotype. V is TRBV12-3 or TRBV12-4 and J is TRBJ2-3; D remains unclear. V lost 5 bases and J lost 4, with 10 bases in between. The length of the CDR3 is 13 residues. The CDR3 DNA sequence: TGTGCCAGCAGTGTTCTCGGCGCAGATACGCAGTATTTT. Amino acid sequence: CASSVLGADTQYF.

This clonotype was detected only a few times. The rearrangement uses TRBV18 and TRBJ2-1; 7 bases align to TRBD2. CDR3 size: 15 residues. Trimming cost V 3 bases and J 4 bases; bases outside gene matches: 6. Germline V gives CDR1 KGHSH, CDR2 LQKENI. The CDR3 region has the DNA TGTGCCAGCTCACCCGCCCGGGGGGAGTACAATGAGCAGTTCTTC. Its translation: CASSPARGEYNEQFF.

This clonotype occurred a few times. This sequence joins TRBV6-5 and TRBJ1-5; 7 bases are a match to TRBD1. Looked up from germline, CDR1 is MNHEY and CDR2 is SVGAGI. There are 13 residues in the CDR3. J gave up 2 bases and V 7 bases, and 2 bases lay outside the gene matches. The CDR3 region has the DNA TGTGCCAGCAAAGGGACAGGCAATCAGCCCCAGCATTTT. This codes for CASKGTGNQPQHF.

Only a few counts were recorded for this clonotype. The rearrangement joins TRBV3-1 to TRBJ2-5; 8 nucleotides match TRBD1. The germline V gene has CDR1 LGHDT and CDR2 YNNKEL (reference sequence). The V segment lost 1 base and the J segment 7 bases; nucleotides outside the gene matches: 17. This CDR3 is built from 18 residues. CDR3 sequence (DNA): TGTGCCAGCAGCCAAGCCCCGACAGGGGCCCCAAGTTTAGGGACCCAGTACTTC. The encoded protein is CASSQAPTGAPSLGTQYF.

This clonotype was recorded a few times. The V gene is TRBV30, the J gene TRBJ2-3, with D possibly being TRBD1 (7 bases). The CDR3 is 15 residues long. V lost 2 bases and J 4 bases, leaving 16 bases between the germline ends. Germline lookup yields CDR1 GTSNPN and CDR2 SVGIG (reference sequence). DNA for the CDR3: TGTGCCTGGAGTCCCTGGAGGGGGCTCGCAGATACGCAGTATTTT. Protein product: CAWSPWRGLADTQYF.

This clonotype was observed at least ten times. It is unclear where the CDR3 begins or ends on the DNA, so no DNA is shown, and the CDR3 is as TCRdb lists it. The chain links TRBV28 to TRBJ2-2. The CDR3 spans 14 amino acids, including both terminal residues. Germline V CDR1 and CDR2: MDHEN, SYDVKM. CDR3 residues: CASSFWFGAGELFF.

Concerning this clonotype itself: Germline and junction disagree at one end, which may indicate a read error. The chain links TRBV7-2 to TRBJ2-3; D is possibly TRBD2 (5 bases). CDR1 is SGHTA, CDR2 FQGNSA, per germline. CDR3 length equals 15 residues. CDR3 DNA sequence: TGTGCCAGAAGCTTGAGAGGGCTCCCCACAGATACGCAGTATTTT. Encoded protein: CARSLRGLPTDTQYF.

This clonotype was counted a few times. V gene TRBV6-5 combines with J gene TRBJ1-1, with 7 bases fitting TRBD1. Germline V gives CDR1 MNHEY, CDR2 SVGAGI. The CDR3 extends over 14 amino acids. Germline trimming cut 2 bases from V and 1 base from J; bases unmatched to any gene: 1. The CDR3 is CASSYRGQNTEAFF. DNA of the CDR3: TGTGCCAGCAGTTACAGGGGGCAGAACACTGAAGCTTTCTTT.

This chain links TRBV20-1 with TRBJ1-6; unclear D gene. The CDR3 consists of 11 residues. Germline lookup yields CDR1 DFQATT and CDR2 SNEGSKA (reference sequence). The V end was cut by 5 bases, the J end by 10 bases, with 9 bases between. CDR3 in DNA: TGCAGTGCTCACAACCAGTCACCCCTCCACTTT. Translated: CSAHNQSPLHF.

The chain couples TRBV7-2 to TRBJ1-2; a weak D match, TRBD1 (6 bases). Trimming pared 5 bases from V and 3 bases from J, leaving 19 bases between. CDR1 and CDR2 (germline): SGHTA, FQGNSA. The CDR3 has 16 residues. The CDR3, as DNA: TGTGCCAGCAGCCATGGCAGGGCAGGGGAGTACTATGGCTACACCTTC. This codes for CASSHGRAGEYYGYTF.

The table lists this clonotype with a few counts. The chain uses TRBV6-1 and TRBJ2-7; TRBD1 agrees at 8 bases. The CDR3 has 15 residues. Germline CDR1 reads MNHNS; CDR2 reads SASEGT. After removal of 10 bases from V and 1 base from J, the junction contained 12 bases not matched to a gene. This CDR3 is CATTAWTGPSYEQYF. As DNA, the CDR3 is TGTGCCACCACAGCATGGACAGGGCCTTCCTACGAGCAGTACTTC.